This entry describes one TCR beta chain. The antigen is unknown. This sample is drawn from a study of CXCR3-negative and CXCR3-positive naive CD8 T cells. Whole-study results and caveats: For naive cells, CXCR3-negative and CXCR3-positive subsets had similar TRBV-TRBJ usage; for memory cells, usage differed. After cryopreservation, CXCR3 expression dropped partially; most assays used fresh PBMCs.

Germline lookup yields CDR1 PRHDT and CDR2 FYEKMQ (reference sequence). The CDR3 runs to 14 residues. Libraries of TRB cDNA were made by 5' RACE and carried UMIs. From its re-call of the 5' RACE reads, TCRdb lists each CDR3 protein once, without DNA. This sample contains 90,000 to 95,000 distinct CDR3 sequences. Sequencing was performed on naive CXCR3- CD8+ T cells from blood. Described subset: CD45RO-CCR7+CD27+CD95- naive CD8+ T cells lacking CXCR3 (TNR3-). The rearrangement joins TRBV13 to TRBJ2-7; TCRdb proposes TRBD1, but this gene call is untestable without DNA. The receptor's source is a human donor in good health. Some clones in this sample may be carry-over from other donors' samples. The CDR3 region is CASSPGGDHYEQYF.